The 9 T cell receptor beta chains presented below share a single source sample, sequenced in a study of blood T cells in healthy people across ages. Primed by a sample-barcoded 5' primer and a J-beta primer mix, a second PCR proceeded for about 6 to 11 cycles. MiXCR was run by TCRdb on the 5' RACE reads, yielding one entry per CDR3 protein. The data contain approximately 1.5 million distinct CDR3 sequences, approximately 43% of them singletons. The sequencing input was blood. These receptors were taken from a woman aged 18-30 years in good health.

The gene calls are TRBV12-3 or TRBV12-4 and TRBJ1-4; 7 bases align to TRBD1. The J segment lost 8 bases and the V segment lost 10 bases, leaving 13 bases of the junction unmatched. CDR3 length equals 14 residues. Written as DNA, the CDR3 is TGTGCCACCTGCTCCCAGGGGGGTTGGGAAAAACTGTTTTTT. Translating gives CATCSQGGWEKLFF.

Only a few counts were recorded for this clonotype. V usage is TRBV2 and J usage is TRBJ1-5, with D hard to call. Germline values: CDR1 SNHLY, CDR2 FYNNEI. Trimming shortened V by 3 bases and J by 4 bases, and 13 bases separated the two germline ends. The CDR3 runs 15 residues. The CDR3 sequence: CASSDVWQTNQPQHF. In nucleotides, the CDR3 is TGTGCCAGCAGTGATGTGTGGCAGACAAATCAGCCCCAGCATTTT.

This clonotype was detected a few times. The CDR3 region has the DNA TGCAGCGCTACGACAGGGCTAGTTTTCGAAGGCTACACCTTC. Translating gives CSATTGLVFEGYTF. The chain joins TRBV29-1 to TRBJ1-2, with 7 bases identical to TRBD1. CDR1 is SQVTM and CDR2 is ANQGSEA in the germline V gene. This CDR3 has 14 amino acids. J was trimmed by 8 bases and V by 7 bases; bases with no gene match: 16.

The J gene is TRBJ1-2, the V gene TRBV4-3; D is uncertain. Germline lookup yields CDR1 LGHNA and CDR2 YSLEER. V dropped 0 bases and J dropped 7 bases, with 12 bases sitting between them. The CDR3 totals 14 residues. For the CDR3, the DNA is TGCGCCAGCAGCCAAGATATGGGGAAGTCTGGCTACACCTTC. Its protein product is CASSQDMGKSGYTF.

Here the CDR3 DNA reads TGCAGTGCTTTAGCGGGGGGGCATTACAATGAGCAGTTCTTC. Translation: CSALAGGHYNEQFF. The genes are TRBV20-1 and TRBJ2-1; 11 positions match TRBD2. Germline V gene sequence: CDR1 DFQATT, CDR2 SNEGSKA (reference sequence). This CDR3 comprises 14 residues. With 5 bases clipped from V and 4 bases from J, the junction kept 4 bases outside the gene matches.

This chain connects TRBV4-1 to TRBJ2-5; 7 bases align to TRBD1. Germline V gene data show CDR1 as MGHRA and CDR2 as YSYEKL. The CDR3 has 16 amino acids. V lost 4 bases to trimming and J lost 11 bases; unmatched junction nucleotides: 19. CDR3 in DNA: TGCGCCAGCAGCCCAGCCGCCCAGGGGGTATCAAATGAGCAGTACTTC. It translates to CASSPAAQGVSNEQYF.

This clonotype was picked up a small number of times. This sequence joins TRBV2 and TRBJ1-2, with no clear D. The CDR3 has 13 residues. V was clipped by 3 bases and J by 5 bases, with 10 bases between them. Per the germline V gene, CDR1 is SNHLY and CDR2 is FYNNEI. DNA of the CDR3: TGTGCCAGCAGTGAGGGTCTCCAATATGGCTACACCTTC. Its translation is CASSEGLQYGYTF.

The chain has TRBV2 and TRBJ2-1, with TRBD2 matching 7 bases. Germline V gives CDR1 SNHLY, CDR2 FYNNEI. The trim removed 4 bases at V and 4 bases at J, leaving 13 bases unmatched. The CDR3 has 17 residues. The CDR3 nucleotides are TGTGCCAGCAGTGCCGCGGGAGCCTCTCGGGGGTACAATGAGCAGTTCTTC. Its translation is CASSAAGASRGYNEQFF.

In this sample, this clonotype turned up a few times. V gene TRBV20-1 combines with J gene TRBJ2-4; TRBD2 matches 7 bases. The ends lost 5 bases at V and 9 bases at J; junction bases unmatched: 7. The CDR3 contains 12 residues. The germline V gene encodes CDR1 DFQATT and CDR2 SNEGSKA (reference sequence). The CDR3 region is CSALGREGIQYF. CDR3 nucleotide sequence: TGCAGTGCTTTGGGCAGGGAGGGCATTCAGTACTTC.